These T cell receptor beta chains were read from a single sample in a study of shared clonotypes between healthy human individuals. Using immunoSEQ multiplex PCR, the repertoire was profiled, and TCRdb retains in-frame clones only, with some absent. The sample lists under 80,000 clones; roughly three fifths were seen once. Sequenced sample: memory CD8+ T cells sorted from blood. These receptors originate from a man aged 30-40 years in good health. The CDR3 runs from the conserved cysteine through the conserved F or W. The order of the fields is D gene, clone size, V gene, J gene, CDR3 DNA, CDR3 protein. D genes are given only for firm matches. Rows may omit the clone size; those that give it use once, few, many or a size class.

D gene: TRBD2; clone size: -; V gene: TRBV9; J gene: TRBJ2-1; CDR3 DNA: TGTGCCAGCAGCGTAGCCGGCGGGGGAAATAACTACAATGAGCAGTTCTTC; CDR3 protein: CASSVAGGGNNYNEQFF
D gene: -; clone size: -; V gene: TRBV6-5; J gene: TRBJ1-1; CDR3 DNA: TGTGCCAGCAGTTACGACGTGAACACTGAAGCTTTCTTT; CDR3 protein: CASSYDVNTEAFF
D gene: -; clone size: -; V gene: TRBV11-2; J gene: TRBJ2-4; CDR3 DNA: TGTGCCAGCAGCCCTGATCCCAAGGACATTCAGTACTTC; CDR3 protein: CASSPDPKDIQYF
D gene: -; clone size: -; V gene: TRBV4-1; J gene: TRBJ2-5; CDR3 DNA: TGCGCCAGCAGCCAAGAGGGGGGGCGGGACCAAGAGACCCAGTACTTC; CDR3 protein: CASSQEGGRDQETQYF
D gene: -; clone size: few; V gene: TRBV14; J gene: TRBJ1-1; CDR3 DNA: TGTGCCAGCAGCCAAGATTGGGGCACTGAAGCTTTCTTT; CDR3 protein: CASSQDWGTEAFF
D gene: -; clone size: once; V gene: TRBV5-4; J gene: TRBJ1-5; CDR3 DNA: TGTGCCAGCAGCTTGCAAGATAGCAATCAGCCCCAGCATTTT; CDR3 protein: CASSLQDSNQPQHF
D gene: -; clone size: -; V gene: TRBV7-2; J gene: TRBJ2-1; CDR3 DNA: TGTGCCAGCAGCCTACTGGGTCAGAATGAGCAGTTCTTC; CDR3 protein: CASSLLGQNEQFF
D gene: TRBD2; clone size: -; V gene: TRBV7-6; J gene: TRBJ2-1; CDR3 DNA: TGTGCCAGCAGCGCCCAAGGGGTAGCGGGATTGGATGAGCAGTTCTTC; CDR3 protein: CASSAQGVAGLDEQFF
D gene: TRBD2; clone size: few; V gene: TRBV28; J gene: TRBJ2-1; CDR3 DNA: TGTGCCAGCCGCGGGGGTTACAATGAGCAGTTCTTC; CDR3 protein: CASRGGYNEQFF
D gene: -; clone size: few; V gene: TRBV6-6; J gene: TRBJ2-1; CDR3 DNA: TGTGCCAGCAGTTACTCCAGGGAAGGGATAAACAATGAGCAGTTCTTC; CDR3 protein: CASSYSREGINNEQFF
D gene: -; clone size: -; V gene: TRBV12-2; J gene: TRBJ2-7; CDR3 DNA: TGTGCAAGTCGCCTGGGACAGGGAACCAACGAGCAGTACTTC; CDR3 protein: CASRLGQGTNEQYF
D gene: -; clone size: once; V gene: TRBV11-3; J gene: TRBJ1-2; CDR3 DNA: TGTGCCAGCAGCCAAAAGATGGATTTC; CDR3 protein: CASSQKMDF
D gene: -; clone size: -; V gene: TRBV6-5; J gene: TRBJ2-1; CDR3 DNA: TGTGCCAGCAGTTACACCCCCCCGGAACGCGGTGAGCAGTTCTTC; CDR3 protein: CASSYTPPERGEQFF
D gene: -; clone size: few; V gene: TRBV11-2; J gene: TRBJ1-2; CDR3 DNA: TGTGCCAGCAGCTCCTTTCCTAAGGGTTCGAACAACTATGGCTACACCTTC; CDR3 protein: CASSSFPKGSNNYGYTF
D gene: -; clone size: -; V gene: TRBV4-3; J gene: TRBJ1-5; CDR3 DNA: TGCGCCAGCAGCCAAGCCCCTGGGGGAGGGGATCAGCCCCAGCATTTT; CDR3 protein: CASSQAPGGGDQPQHF
D gene: -; clone size: -; V gene: TRBV28; J gene: TRBJ2-7; CDR3 DNA: TGTGCCAGCAGCTCTCTCCGCCACGGGCGGGTGATCGAGCAGTACTTC; CDR3 protein: CASSSLRHGRVIEQYF
D gene: TRBD2; clone size: -; V gene: TRBV6-1; J gene: TRBJ2-1; CDR3 DNA: TGTGCCAGCAGCGGGCTAGCGGGCCGTGACAATGAGCAGTTCTTC; CDR3 protein: CASSGLAGRDNEQFF
D gene: -; clone size: -; V gene: TRBV2; J gene: TRBJ2-7; CDR3 DNA: TGTGCCAGCAGCCCGTTGTACTTCTACGAGCAGTACTTC; CDR3 protein: CASSPLYFYEQYF
D gene: -; clone size: -; V gene: TRBV27; J gene: TRBJ2-1; CDR3 DNA: TGTGCCAGCAGTTTGGGACCCCTCGGTGAGCAGTTCTTC; CDR3 protein: CASSLGPLGEQFF
D gene: -; clone size: -; V gene: TRBV5-4; J gene: TRBJ1-4; CDR3 DNA: TGTGCCAGCAAAGCGGGCCAGGCAACTAATGAAAAACTGTTTTTT; CDR3 protein: CASKAGQATNEKLFF
D gene: -; clone size: -; V gene: TRBV29-1; J gene: TRBJ2-7; CDR3 DNA: TGCAGCGGGATCGGTATAGATTCCTACGAGCAGTACTTC; CDR3 protein: CSGIGIDSYEQYF
D gene: -; clone size: many; V gene: TRBV15; J gene: TRBJ2-6; CDR3 DNA: TGTGCCACCAGCAGACCGGATATGGCCGGCTCTGGGGCCAACGTCCTGACTTTC; CDR3 protein: CATSRPDMAGSGANVLTF
D gene: TRBD2; clone size: few; V gene: TRBV14; J gene: TRBJ2-7; CDR3 DNA: TGTGCCAGCAGCAGACTAGCGGGAAGGAGCGAGCAGTACTTC; CDR3 protein: CASSRLAGRSEQYF
D gene: -; clone size: -; V gene: TRBV2; J gene: TRBJ1-1; CDR3 DNA: TGTGCCAGCAGCGGGACAAATCCGAACACTGAAGCTTTCTTT; CDR3 protein: CASSGTNPNTEAFF
D gene: -; clone size: -; V gene: TRBV28; J gene: TRBJ2-5; CDR3 DNA: TGTGCCAGCAGTTTTCCACAAGAGACCCAGTACTTC; CDR3 protein: CASSFPQETQYF
D gene: -; clone size: -; V gene: TRBV7-7; J gene: TRBJ2-1; CDR3 DNA: TGTGCTAGCAGCTGGGGAAATGACCCATTCAATGAGCAGTTCTTC; CDR3 protein: CASSWGNDPFNEQFF
D gene: -; clone size: -; V gene: TRBV27; J gene: TRBJ2-7; CDR3 DNA: TGTGCCAGCAGTTTTCGGAGGGGAGTTGTGTTTGACGAGCAGTACTTC; CDR3 protein: CASSFRRGVVFDEQYF
D gene: TRBD2; clone size: -; V gene: TRBV7-2; J gene: TRBJ2-2; CDR3 DNA: TGTGCCAGCAGACTAGCGGGAGGAACCTATCACGGGGAGCTGTTTTTT; CDR3 protein: CASRLAGGTYHGELFF
D gene: -; clone size: many; V gene: TRBV28; J gene: TRBJ2-7; CDR3 DNA: TGTGCCAGCAGCAGTACTAGTTACGAGCAGTACTTC; CDR3 protein: CASSSTSYEQYF
D gene: TRBD2; clone size: once; V gene: TRBV2; J gene: TRBJ2-1; CDR3 DNA: TGTGCCAGCAGGGTGGGAGGGATCTACAATGAGCAGTTCTTC; CDR3 protein: CASRVGGIYNEQFF
D gene: -; clone size: -; V gene: TRBV5-4; J gene: TRBJ2-2; CDR3 DNA: TGTGCCAGCAGCCCCGAACTAGCCGGGGAGCTGTTTTTT; CDR3 protein: CASSPELAGELFF
D gene: -; clone size: -; V gene: TRBV16; J gene: TRBJ2-7; CDR3 DNA: TGTGCCAGCAGCCGACCGGGACTGGAGTACGAGCAGTACTTC; CDR3 protein: CASSRPGLEYEQYF
D gene: TRBD2; clone size: -; V gene: TRBV7-9; J gene: TRBJ2-1; CDR3 DNA: TGTGCCAGCAGCCGAGCGGGGAATCGGCATGAGCAGTTCTTC; CDR3 protein: CASSRAGNRHEQFF
D gene: -; clone size: -; V gene: TRBV28; J gene: TRBJ2-5; CDR3 DNA: TGTGCCAGCAGTTTCACCCGACCTCAAGAGACCCAGTACTTC; CDR3 protein: CASSFTRPQETQYF
D gene: TRBD1; clone size: -; V gene: TRBV29-1; J gene: TRBJ2-3; CDR3 DNA: TGCAGCGTTGGACAGGGGGACACAGATACGCAGTATTTT; CDR3 protein: CSVGQGDTDTQYF
D gene: TRBD1; clone size: -; V gene: TRBV7-2; J gene: TRBJ1-1; CDR3 DNA: TGTGCCAGCAGCAAAACAGGGGGCGGAACTGAAGCTTTCTTT; CDR3 protein: CASSKTGGGTEAFF
D gene: -; clone size: many; V gene: TRBV7-4; J gene: TRBJ1-5; CDR3 DNA: TGTGCCAGCAGCTTAGTGCCGGGTCTTATTTCCATTGCCAATCAGCCCCAGCATTTT; CDR3 protein: CASSLVPGLISIANQPQHF
D gene: -; clone size: -; V gene: TRBV6-4; J gene: TRBJ2-3; CDR3 DNA: TGTGCCAGCAGTGACTCGCGGGATGGTGCAGATACGCAGTATTTT; CDR3 protein: CASSDSRDGADTQYF
D gene: TRBD2; clone size: -; V gene: TRBV5-6; J gene: TRBJ2-1; CDR3 DNA: TGTGCCAGCAGCTGGACGGGTAGCGGGAGGGCGAATGAGCAGTTCTTC; CDR3 protein: CASSWTGSGRANEQFF
D gene: TRBD2; clone size: -; V gene: TRBV6-5; J gene: TRBJ2-2; CDR3 DNA: TGTGCCAGCAGTTATCGGGGGGCCGGGGAGCTGTTTTTT; CDR3 protein: CASSYRGAGELFF
D gene: -; clone size: -; V gene: TRBV5-1; J gene: TRBJ1-2; CDR3 DNA: TGCGCCAGCAGCTTGGAACAGAACTATGGCTACACCTTC; CDR3 protein: CASSLEQNYGYTF
D gene: -; clone size: -; V gene: TRBV7-2; J gene: TRBJ2-2; CDR3 DNA: TGTGCCAGCCGGAAGTCGTTGACGGCTTCTTTCACCGGGGAGCTGTTTTTT; CDR3 protein: CASRKSLTASFTGELFF
D gene: -; clone size: -; V gene: TRBV10-2; J gene: TRBJ2-7; CDR3 DNA: TGCGCCAGCAGTGGGGAGTCAGCCTACGAGCAGTACTTC; CDR3 protein: CASSGESAYEQYF
D gene: -; clone size: few; V gene: TRBV7-6; J gene: TRBJ1-5; CDR3 DNA: TGTGCCAGCAGCCCAGGATTCGATCAGCCCCAGCATTTT; CDR3 protein: CASSPGFDQPQHF
D gene: -; clone size: -; V gene: TRBV19; J gene: TRBJ2-1; CDR3 DNA: TGTGCCAGTAGTATTTGGGGATCGATATACAATGAGCAGTTCTTC; CDR3 protein: CASSIWGSIYNEQFF
D gene: -; clone size: -; V gene: TRBV4-2; J gene: TRBJ2-5; CDR3 DNA: TGTGCCAGCAGCTCAACTAGTGGCGAGACCCAGTACTTC; CDR3 protein: CASSSTSGETQYF
D gene: -; clone size: -; V gene: TRBV7-9; J gene: TRBJ2-1; CDR3 DNA: TGTGCCAGCAGCTTAATGGCGGGATCAGATGAGCAGTTCTTC; CDR3 protein: CASSLMAGSDEQFF
D gene: TRBD2; clone size: -; V gene: TRBV4-1; J gene: TRBJ2-1; CDR3 DNA: TGCGCCAGCAGCCTAATAGCGTCCGGGACTAGCGGGAGGGCCGCGCAGTTCTTC; CDR3 protein: CASSLIASGTSGRAAQFF
D gene: TRBD1; clone size: few; V gene: TRBV29-1; J gene: TRBJ2-1; CDR3 DNA: TGCAGCGTTGTGAGCTCGGACAGGGGTTACGAGCAGTTCTTC; CDR3 protein: CSVVSSDRGYEQFF
D gene: -; clone size: -; V gene: TRBV27; J gene: TRBJ2-4; CDR3 DNA: TGTGCCCACGGGCCGGCTGCTCGGAGTTCCAAAAACATTCAGTACTTC; CDR3 protein: CAHGPAARSSKNIQYF
D gene: TRBD1; clone size: -; V gene: TRBV28; J gene: TRBJ2-7; CDR3 DNA: TGTGCCAGCAGCCTATGGCCTCCGGGACAGGCCTACGAGCAGTACTTC; CDR3 protein: CASSLWPPGQAYEQYF
D gene: -; clone size: -; V gene: TRBV6-1; J gene: TRBJ1-1; CDR3 DNA: TGTGCCAGCAGCATGATATCCACTGAAGCTTTCTTT; CDR3 protein: CASSMISTEAFF
D gene: TRBD1; clone size: few; V gene: TRBV25-1; J gene: TRBJ2-7; CDR3 DNA: TGTGCCAGCAGTGAATTTTTGGACAGGGATAACGAGCAGTACTTC; CDR3 protein: CASSEFLDRDNEQYF
D gene: -; clone size: once; V gene: TRBV4-1; J gene: TRBJ2-7; CDR3 DNA: TGCGCCAGCAGCTCACAGGCCACCTACGAGCAGTACTTC; CDR3 protein: CASSSQATYEQYF
D gene: -; clone size: -; V gene: TRBV7-8; J gene: TRBJ2-7; CDR3 DNA: TGTGCCAGCAGCTTATTTGACCGGGCCCACTTCGCCTTC; CDR3 protein: CASSLFDRAHFAF